This T cell receptor (beta chain) emerged from a study of blood T cell repertoires in COVID-19. Data came from immunoSEQ multiplex PCR; TCRdb stores just in-frame clones and leaves some out. The sample includes about 390,000 clones, about 87% of them seen just once. V gave up 7 bases and J gave up 0 bases, with 10 bases separating them. The CDR3 is made up of 14 amino acids. Germline CDR1 MDHEN, CDR2 SYDVKM. The TCR originated in a woman aged 45-65 years who had recovered from COVID-19. The chain is built from TRBV28 and TRBJ1-5; tentatively, D is TRBD1 (6 bases). Input material: PBMCs or T cells enriched from blood (not recorded which). The CDR3 sequence: CASTLGGSNQPQHF. The CDR3, as DNA: TGTGCCAGCACCCTAGGGGGTAGCAATCAGCCCCAGCATTTT.